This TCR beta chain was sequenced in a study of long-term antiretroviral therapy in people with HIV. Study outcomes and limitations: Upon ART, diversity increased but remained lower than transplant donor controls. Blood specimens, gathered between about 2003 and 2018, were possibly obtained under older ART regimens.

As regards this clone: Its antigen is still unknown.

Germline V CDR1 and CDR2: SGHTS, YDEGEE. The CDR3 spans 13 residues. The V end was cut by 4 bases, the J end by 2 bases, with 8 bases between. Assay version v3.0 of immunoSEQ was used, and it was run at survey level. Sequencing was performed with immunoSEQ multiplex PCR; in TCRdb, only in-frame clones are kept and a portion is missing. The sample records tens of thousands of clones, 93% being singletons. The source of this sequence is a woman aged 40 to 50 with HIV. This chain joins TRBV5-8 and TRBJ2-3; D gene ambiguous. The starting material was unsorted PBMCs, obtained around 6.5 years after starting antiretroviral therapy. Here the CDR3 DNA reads TGTGCCAGCAGCCTCACTCTCACAGATACGCAGTATTTT. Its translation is CASSLTLTDTQYF.